The clone carrying this TCR beta chain showed up many times. Its specificity is unknown. The data belong to a study of blood T cells in healthy people across ages. General study points: Naive T cell percentage and TCR beta diversity correlated strongly.

V lost 4 bases to trimming and J lost 2 bases; unmatched junction nucleotides: 3. Germline V gene sequence: CDR1 LGHDT, CDR2 YNNKEL (reference sequence). CDR3 length: 15 residues. A second PCR of 7 to 11 cycles used a sample-barcoded 5' primer and a J-beta primer mix. Carrying 12 random nucleotides, a template-switch adaptor labeled each individual cDNA molecule. MiXCR was run by TCRdb on the 5' RACE reads, yielding one entry per CDR3 protein. Of hundreds of thousands of distinct CDR3 sequences listed, roughly 50% were seen once; the top ten hold around 15%. V and J are TRBV3-1 and TRBJ1-5, with TRBD1 identical over 9 bases. This receptor was taken from a man in his thirties or forties in good health. The sequencing sample was made of blood. The CDR3 loop is CASSRGQGGNQPQHF. CDR3 coding DNA: TGTGCCAGCAGCCGGGGACAGGGCGGCAATCAGCCCCAGCATTTT.